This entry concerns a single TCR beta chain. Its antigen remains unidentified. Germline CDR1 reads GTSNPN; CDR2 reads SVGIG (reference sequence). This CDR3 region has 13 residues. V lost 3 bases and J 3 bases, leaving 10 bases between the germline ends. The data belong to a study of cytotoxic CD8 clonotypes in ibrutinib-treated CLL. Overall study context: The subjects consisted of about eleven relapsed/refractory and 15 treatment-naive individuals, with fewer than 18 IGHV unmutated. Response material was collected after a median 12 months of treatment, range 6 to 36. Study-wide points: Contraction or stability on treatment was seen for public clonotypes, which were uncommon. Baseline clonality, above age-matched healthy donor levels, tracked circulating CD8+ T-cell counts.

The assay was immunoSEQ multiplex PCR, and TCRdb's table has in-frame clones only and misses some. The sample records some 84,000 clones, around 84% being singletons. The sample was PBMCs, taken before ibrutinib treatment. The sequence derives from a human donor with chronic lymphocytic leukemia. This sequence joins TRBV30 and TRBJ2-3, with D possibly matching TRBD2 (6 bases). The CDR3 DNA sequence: TGTGCCTGGAGCCGGGACTTAACAGATACGCAGTATTTT. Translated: CAWSRDLTDTQYF.